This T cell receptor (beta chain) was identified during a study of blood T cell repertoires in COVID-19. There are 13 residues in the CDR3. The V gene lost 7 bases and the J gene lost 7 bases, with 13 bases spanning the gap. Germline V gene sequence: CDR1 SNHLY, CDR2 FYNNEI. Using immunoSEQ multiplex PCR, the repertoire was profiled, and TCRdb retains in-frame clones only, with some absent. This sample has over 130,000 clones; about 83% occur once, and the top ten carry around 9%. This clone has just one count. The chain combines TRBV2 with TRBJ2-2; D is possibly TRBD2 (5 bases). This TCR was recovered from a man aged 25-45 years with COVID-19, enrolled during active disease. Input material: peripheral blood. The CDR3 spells CASTRTLIGELFF. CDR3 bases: TGTGCCAGCACTCGGACTTTAATCGGGGAGCTGTTTTTT. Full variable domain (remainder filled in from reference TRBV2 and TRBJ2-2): EPEVTQTPSHQVTQMGQEVILRCVPISNHLYFYWYRQILGQKVEFLVSFYNNEISEKSEIFDDQFSVERPDGSNFTLKIRSTKLEDSAMYFCASTRTLIGELFFGEGSRLTVL.